This TCR beta chain was obtained from a study of control samples from healthy donors and cancer patients. Germline CDR1 SGHNT, CDR2 YYREEE (reference sequence). This CDR3 has 12 amino acids. The germline V and J ends were trimmed by 0 bases and 4 bases, with 3 bases remaining between them. Sequencing used immunoSEQ multiplex PCR; TCRdb keeps in-frame clones, though not all of them. Among around 140,000 clones, roughly 90% were seen once, and the ten largest hold about 2.5%. V and J are TRBV5-4 and TRBJ2-3; D gene ambiguous. The specimen was blood. This clonotype was obtained from a middle-aged man in good health. CDR3 region: CASSLDPDTQYF. The CDR3 DNA reads TGTGCCAGCAGCTTGGATCCAGATACGCAGTATTTT.